This T cell receptor (beta chain) was captured by sequencing in a study of blood T cell repertoires in COVID-19. About the study: PBMCs, B-cell-depleted T cells, or T cells were the source of the cDNA or gDNA that made up the material.

Participant-reported clinical history was the basis for cohort assignment. The repertoire was sequenced with immunoSEQ multiplex PCR; TCRdb's copy has only in-frame clones and lacks some. This table holds approximately 450,000 clones, around 90% found once. Deletions cut 6 bases from V and 8 bases from J, with 10 bases between. The CDR3 runs 11 residues. This clone was counted between two and nine times. The chain recombines TRBV12-3 or TRBV12-4 with TRBJ1-2; D perhaps matches TRBD1 (5 bases). Sequencing was done on a sample of PBMCs or T cells enriched from blood (not recorded which). The source of this sequence is a woman aged 18 to 35 with acute COVID-19. Here the CDR3 DNA reads TGTGCCAGCAGCCAGGGAGGGGGCTACACCTTC. As protein: CASSQGGGYTF.